Listed here are 25 T cell receptor beta chains from one sample, sequenced in a study of T cell responses to AZD1222 COVID-19 vaccine. Measured with immunoSEQ multiplex PCR; TCRdb has only the in-frame clones, and not every one. The sample consists of tens of thousands of clones, roughly 80% of them appearing once. Specimen: peripheral blood, collected on day 0 of AZD1222 vaccination. The receptors derive from an adult in good health.

The CDR3 protein is CASQNVSGANVLTF. The CDR3 coding sequence is TGTGCCAGCCAAAATGTCTCTGGGGCCAACGTCCTGACTTTC. J is TRBJ2-6 and V is TRBV28; D uncertain. Trimming pared 8 bases from V and 0 bases from J, leaving 8 bases between. This CDR3 region has 14 residues. Germline loops: CDR1 MDHEN, CDR2 SYDVKM.

The genes are TRBV7-9 and TRBJ1-4; perhaps TRBD1 as D (6 bases). CDR1 and CDR2 (germline): SEHNR, FQNEAQ (reference sequence). The CDR3 loop spans 14 amino acids. V shed 4 bases and J shed 7 bases, with 13 bases lying between them. The CDR3 DNA is TGTGCCAGCAGCTCGGTCCTCAGGGGTGAAAAACTGTTTTTT. Protein sequence: CASSSVLRGEKLFF.

The chain employs TRBV27 and TRBJ1-6; no firm D call. Per germline, CDR1 MNHEY and CDR2 SMNVEV (reference sequence). The CDR3 is made up of 16 amino acids. V was cut by 2 bases and J by 3 bases, with 11 bases left in between. CDR3 loop: CASSLSGRNYNSPLHF. The DNA of the CDR3 is TGTGCCAGCAGTTTAAGCGGTAGAAACTATAATTCACCCCTCCACTTT.

V gene TRBV14 combines with J gene TRBJ2-3; 9 bases line up with TRBD2. The J segment lost 3 bases and the V segment lost 2 bases, leaving 6 bases of the junction unmatched. The CDR3 consists of 16 residues. Germline V CDR1 and CDR2: SGHDN, FVKESK. The DNA of the CDR3 is TGTGCCAGCAGCCAACTCCTTAGCGGGAGAACAGATACGCAGTATTTT. Residues: CASSQLLSGRTDTQYF.

This chain joins TRBV10-3 and TRBJ1-3, with no clear D. CDR1 and CDR2 from the germline V gene are ENHRY and SYGVKD. V was pared by 10 bases and J by 0 bases, with 13 bases between. The CDR3 is made up of 14 amino acids. This CDR3 reads CATLQDNSGNTIYF. CDR3 bases: TGTGCCACTTTACAAGACAACTCTGGAAACACCATATATTTT.

The chain links TRBV9 to TRBJ2-1, with 7 bases aligning to TRBD2. The CDR3 has 15 amino acids. The germline gives CDR1 SGDLS, CDR2 YYNGEE. V shed 8 bases, J shed 0 bases, and the junction held 8 bases outside the gene matches. CDR3 nucleotide sequence: TGTGCCAGTACTGCGCGGGGGAGCTCCTACAATGAGCAGTTCTTC. Translated, it gives CASTARGSSYNEQFF.

V gene TRBV9 combines with J gene TRBJ1-2, with D unclear. There are 13 residues in the CDR3. Germline V gene sequence: CDR1 SGDLS, CDR2 YYNGEE. Trimming left V 0 bases short and J 2 bases short, with 5 bases between. CDR3 in amino acids: CASSVEPNYGYTF. The CDR3 DNA sequence: TGTGCCAGCAGCGTAGAGCCAAACTATGGCTACACCTTC.

This chain joins TRBV30 and TRBJ1-2; D unclear. CDR1 and CDR2 (germline): GTSNPN, SVGIG (reference sequence). The CDR3 runs 12 residues. V was trimmed by 0 bases and J by 3 bases, leaving 5 bases between them. CDR3 nucleotides: TGTGCCTGGAGTGTTCCTGACTATGGCTACACCTTC. Translation: CAWSVPDYGYTF.

The chain couples TRBV6-5 to TRBJ2-7, with D perhaps TRBD1 (5 bases). V was clipped by 4 bases and J by 4 bases, with 8 bases between them. The CDR3 runs to 12 residues. CDR1 MNHEY and CDR2 SVGAGI come from the germline V gene. CDR3 in amino acids: CASSLDNYEQYF. The DNA for the CDR3 is TGTGCCAGCAGTTTGGACAATTACGAGCAGTACTTC.

This chain links TRBV28 with TRBJ1-1; the match to TRBD1 covers 8 bases. Germline CDR1 is MDHEN and CDR2 is SYDVKM. The CDR3 totals 15 residues. Germline trimming cut 5 bases from V and 1 base from J; bases unmatched to any gene: 6. CDR3 DNA sequence: TGTGCCAGCAGTGCCCCTGGGACAGGGAACACTGAAGCTTTCTTT. Translating gives CASSAPGTGNTEAFF.

The rearrangement links TRBV7-7 to TRBJ1-5, with D unclear. This CDR3 spans 13 amino acids. From germline, CDR1 is SSHAT and CDR2 FNYEAQ (reference sequence). The V end was cut by 1 base, the J end by 2 bases, with 3 bases between. In DNA, the CDR3 is TGTGCCAGCAGCTTAGATGGCAATCAGCCCCAGCATTTT. This codes for CASSLDGNQPQHF.

The chain employs TRBV28 and TRBJ1-1; unclear D gene. CDR1 is MDHEN and CDR2 is SYDVKM in the germline V gene. Trimming left V 8 bases short and J 0 bases short, with 7 bases between. The CDR3 extends over 12 amino acids. The CDR3 spells CASGSMNTEAFF. The DNA of the CDR3 is TGTGCCAGCGGCAGTATGAACACTGAAGCTTTCTTT.

The chain employs TRBV5-1 and TRBJ2-2; the D gene is possibly TRBD1 (5 bases). This CDR3 region has 15 residues. Trimming removed 5 bases at V and 0 bases at J, with 11 bases between. The germline CDR1 and CDR2 sequences are SGHRS and YFSETQ. CDR3 nucleotides: TGCGCCAGCAGACAGGACGGATCGAACACCGGGGAGCTGTTTTTT. Protein: CASRQDGSNTGELFF.

The chain has TRBV19 and TRBJ1-1, with D possibly matching TRBD1 (6 bases). The V end lost 6 bases, the J end lost 4 bases, and 18 bases lay between the germline ends. Germline CDR1 is LNHDA and CDR2 is SQIVND (reference sequence). The CDR3 extends over 15 amino acids. CDR3 region: CASSVQGGAGTEAFF. In DNA form, the CDR3 reads TGTGCCAGTAGCGTACAGGGAGGTGCGGGCACTGAAGCTTTCTTT.

The chain recombines TRBV11-2 with TRBJ1-6; D might be TRBD1 (6 bases). The CDR3 length is 19 residues. The V end was cut by 0 bases, the J end by 0 bases, with 15 bases between. Germline V gene data show CDR1 as SGHAT and CDR2 as FQNNGV. For the CDR3, the DNA is TGTGCCAGCAGCTTAGATCAGGGGAGGGGAGTCTCCTATAATTCACCCCTCCACTTT. Translating it yields CASSLDQGRGVSYNSPLHF.

In DNA form, the CDR3 reads TGTGCCAGCAGTTCCCCGGGACTAGCGGTGGGGTATGAGCAGTTCTTC. Protein sequence: CASSSPGLAVGYEQFF. The chain carries TRBV6-6 and TRBJ2-1, with 11 bases aligning to TRBD2. V gave up 4 bases and J gave up 8 bases; unmatched junction bases: 10. CDR1 and CDR2 from the germline V gene are MNHNY and SVGAGI (reference sequence). The CDR3 has 16 amino acids.

CDR3 sequence reads: CASSIGFGGVGEQFF. The CDR3 region has the DNA TGTGCCAGTAGTATTGGGTTTGGAGGGGTTGGTGAGCAGTTCTTC. The chain has TRBV19 and TRBJ2-1; the D gene is possibly TRBD2 (6 bases). This CDR3 contains 15 residues. CDR1 is LNHDA, CDR2 SQIVND, per germline (reference sequence). V lost 3 bases and J 9 bases, leaving 18 bases between the germline ends.

The chain is built from TRBV19 and TRBJ1-5, with 9 bases fitting TRBD1. V gave up 6 bases and J gave up 2 bases; unmatched junction bases: 2. Per the germline V gene, CDR1 is LNHDA and CDR2 is SQIVND (reference sequence). This CDR3 comprises 14 residues. CDR3 loop: CASRGQGGNQPQHF. Here the CDR3 DNA reads TGTGCCAGTAGGGGACAGGGAGGCAATCAGCCCCAGCATTTT.

The table lists this clone with a few counts. V is TRBV28 and J is TRBJ1-2; 7 nucleotides line up with TRBD1. CDR3 length equals 18 residues. CDR1 is MDHEN, CDR2 SYDVKM, per germline. J was trimmed by 2 bases and V by 4 bases; bases with no gene match: 16. The CDR3 DNA follows: TGTGCCAGCAGTTCCAACCGATTCCGGGACAGAGGGAACTATGGCTACACCTTC. Protein product: CASSSNRFRDRGNYGYTF.

This rearrangement joins TRBV2 to TRBJ2-2, with D perhaps TRBD1 (5 bases). The CDR3 covers 13 residues. Germline-derived CDR1 and CDR2 are SNHLY and FYNNEI. V was pared by 8 bases and J by 5 bases, with 12 bases between. The DNA of the CDR3 is TGTGCCAGCGCAGGGTTCGGAACCGGGGAGCTGTTTTTT. This sequence encodes CASAGFGTGELFF.

J is TRBJ2-2 and V is TRBV10-3; tentatively, D is TRBD1 or TRBD2 (7 bases each). Deletions cut 0 bases from V and 6 bases from J, with 17 bases between. The CDR3 sequence is 17 residues long. Germline CDR1 is ENHRY and CDR2 is SYGVKD. CDR3 protein: CAISESGRGRSSGELFF. The CDR3 DNA sequence: TGTGCCATCAGTGAGTCAGGGAGGGGGCGATCGTCCGGGGAGCTGTTTTTT.

V gene TRBV10-3 combines with J gene TRBJ2-7, with D perhaps given as TRBD1 or TRBD2 (5 bases each). Germline loops: CDR1 ENHRY, CDR2 SYGVKD. The V end was cut by 0 bases, the J end by 7 bases, with 16 bases between. The CDR3 runs 15 residues. CDR3 sequence reads: CAISESSQGPGEQYF. In DNA, the CDR3 is TGTGCCATCAGTGAGTCAAGTCAGGGACCGGGGGAGCAGTACTTC.

This clone came up once. The chain has TRBV2 and TRBJ1-5; 8 bases are shared with TRBD1. The CDR3 runs 13 residues. The germline V gene has CDR1 SNHLY and CDR2 FYNNEI. The J segment lost 6 bases and the V segment lost 6 bases, leaving 4 bases of the junction unmatched. In nucleotides, the CDR3 is TGTGCCAGCAGCGAGGACAGGGTTCAGCCCCAGCATTTT. This codes for CASSEDRVQPQHF.

V gene TRBV29-1 combines with J gene TRBJ2-1; D is uncertain. CDR1 SQVTM and CDR2 ANQGSEA come from the germline V gene. This CDR3 is built from 13 residues. V shed 7 bases and J shed 8 bases, with 18 bases lying between them. CDR3 loop: CSADWTEGHEQFF. CDR3 DNA: TGCAGCGCTGACTGGACGGAAGGGCATGAGCAGTTCTTC.

The rearrangement links TRBV27 to TRBJ1-5, with a weak D call TRBD1 (5 bases). In germline, CDR1 is MNHEY, CDR2 SMNVEV (reference sequence). With 4 bases removed from V and 4 bases from J, the gap between germline ends came to 11 bases. The CDR3 spans 14 residues. The CDR3 DNA reads TGTGCCAGCAGTTCTGGGACGGGGAATCAGCCCCAGCATTTT. It translates to CASSSGTGNQPQHF.